The 11 T cell receptor beta chains reported below all come from one sample, sequenced in a study of cytomegalovirus exposure and HLA in healthy donors. The PCR employed 60 Vbeta primers together with 13 Jbeta primers. Here immunoSEQ multiplex PCR was the method, and the copy in TCRdb shows in-frame clones only, minus some. The sample yields around 130,000 clones, approximately 78% seen once. The sequencing input was PBMCs. These receptors were collected from a man in his forties in good health and CMV-seronegative.

The chain is built from TRBV30 and TRBJ1-2; D is undetermined. The germline V gene has CDR1 GTSNPN and CDR2 SVGIG (reference sequence). Trimming stripped 3 bases from V and 9 bases from J, with 23 bases between. The CDR3 spans 15 residues. CDR3 nucleotide sequence: TGTGCCTGGAGCTGGCAGTCGAGTCGGGGAAACAGCTACACCTTC. This encodes CAWSWQSSRGNSYTF.

In its sample, this clone was seen once. The sample holds other DNA sequences that translate to the same CDR3. The chain has TRBV19 and TRBJ2-7; perhaps TRBD2 as D (6 bases). This CDR3 has 12 residues. Germline lookup yields CDR1 LNHDA and CDR2 SQIVND (reference sequence). V lost 8 bases, J lost 3 bases, and 11 bases lay in between. This chain's CDR3 is CASRDSFYEQYF. CDR3 nucleotides: TGTGCCAGTCGGGACTCCTTCTACGAGCAGTACTTC.

J is TRBJ2-5 and V is TRBV7-2; 8 bases line up with TRBD2. V dropped 2 bases and J dropped 7; count of bases not matched to a gene: 18. In germline, CDR1 is SGHTA, CDR2 FQGNSA. This CDR3 has 18 residues. The CDR3 protein is CASSLNQRLARGAGTQYF. The CDR3 region has the DNA TGTGCCAGCAGCTTAAACCAGAGACTAGCGCGGGGGGCGGGGACCCAGTACTTC. Full variable domain (outside the CDR3, taken from reference TRBV7-2 and TRBJ2-5): GAGVSQSPSNKVTEKGKDVELRCDPISGHTALYWYRQSLGQGLEFLIYFQGNSAPDKSGLPSDRFSAERTGGSVSTLTIQRTQQEDSAVYLCASSLNQRLARGAGTQYFGPGTRLLVL.

V usage is TRBV5-5 and J usage is TRBJ1-1; 8 nucleotides match TRBD1. The CDR3 is 15 residues long. Per the germline V gene, CDR1 is SGHKS and CDR2 is YYEKEE (reference sequence). V lost 0 bases to trimming and J lost 7 bases; unmatched junction nucleotides: 8. The CDR3 reads CASSLDGQGSGEAFF. The CDR3 region has the DNA TGTGCCAGCAGCTTGGATGGACAGGGTTCCGGTGAAGCTTTCTTT.

J is TRBJ2-3 and V is TRBV28, with a possible D match to TRBD1 (6 bases). CDR1 is MDHEN, CDR2 SYDVKM, per germline. V lost 3 bases to trimming and J lost 0 bases, with 13 bases between them. The CDR3 totals 16 residues. Written as DNA, the CDR3 is TGTGCCAGCAGTTTTTCAGGGGCTACTAGCACAGATACGCAGTATTTT. Protein product: CASSFSGATSTDTQYF. Looking up the rest from reference TRBV28 and TRBJ2-3 gives the full variable domain: DVKVTQSSRYLVKRTGEKVFLECVQDMDHENMFWYRQDPGLGLRLIYFSYDVKMKEKGDIPEGYSVSREKKERFSLILESASTNQTSMYLCASSFSGATSTDTQYFGPGTRLTVL.

The CDR3 loop is CASRVGTGFTEAFF. CDR3 bases: TGTGCCAGCAGAGTCGGGACAGGTTTCACTGAAGCTTTCTTT. The gene calls are TRBV6-1 and TRBJ1-1; TRBD1 matches at 8 bases. Germline V gives CDR1 MNHNS, CDR2 SASEGT. The CDR3 totals 14 residues. The V and J ends lost 6 bases and 4 bases, in that order; junction bases with no gene match: 7.

V is TRBV5-1 and J is TRBJ2-7; 13 nucleotides line up with TRBD2. V lost 4 bases and J lost 4; bases outside the gene matches: 11. Per germline, CDR1 SGHRS and CDR2 YFSETQ. CDR3 length: 17 residues. The CDR3 DNA follows: TGCGCCAGCAGCCCAGGACTAGCGGGGGTGAGAGCGTACGAGCAGTACTTC. Translated: CASSPGLAGVRAYEQYF. Together with reference TRBV5-1 and TRBJ2-7, the CDR3 gives the full variable domain: KAGVTQTPRYLIKTRGQQVTLSCSPISGHRSVSWYQQTPGQGLQFLFEYFSETQRNKGNFPGRFSGRQFSNSRSEMNVSTLELGDSALYLCASSPGLAGVRAYEQYFGPGTRLTVT.

The CDR3 nucleotides are TGCGCCAGCAGGGAGCAGACCGACAGTTTACGCCAGCATTTT. This gives the protein CASREQTDSLRQHF. The chain links TRBV10-2 to TRBJ1-5; tentatively, D is TRBD1 (5 bases). The CDR3 runs to 14 residues. V lost 6 bases and J 12 bases, leaving 21 bases between the germline ends. From germline, CDR1 is WSHSY and CDR2 SAAADI.

The chain links TRBV18 to TRBJ1-1; TRBD1 is a possible D gene (6 bases). This CDR3 has 14 amino acids. Germline assignment: CDR1 KGHSH and CDR2 LQKENI. V lost 4 bases and J lost 5, with 14 bases in between. The CDR3 protein is CASSRQVEKTEAFF. Here the CDR3 DNA reads TGTGCCAGCTCACGACAGGTCGAAAAAACTGAAGCTTTCTTT.

J is TRBJ1-2 and V is TRBV7-2; TRBD1 is a possible D gene (6 bases). CDR1 is SGHTA and CDR2 is FQGNSA in the germline V gene. The CDR3 consists of 16 residues. V dropped 4 bases and J dropped 12 bases, with 27 bases sitting between them. The CDR3 reads CASSSPTPSGAAGDTF. Written as DNA, the CDR3 is TGTGCCAGCAGCTCGCCAACACCCTCAGGGGCGGCGGGAGACACCTTC. Looking up the rest from reference TRBV7-2 and TRBJ1-2 gives the full variable domain: GAGVSQSPSNKVTEKGKDVELRCDPISGHTALYWYRQSLGQGLEFLIYFQGNSAPDKSGLPSDRFSAERTGGSVSTLTIQRTQQEDSAVYLCASSSPTPSGAAGDTFGSGTRLTVV.

The V and J genes are TRBV5-1 and TRBJ2-5; D might be TRBD1 (6 bases). Germline CDR1 reads SGHRS; CDR2 reads YFSETQ. There are 14 residues in the CDR3. V lost 4 bases to trimming and J lost 2 bases, with 12 bases between them. CDR3 protein: CASSRGQLQETQYF. Written as DNA, the CDR3 is TGCGCCAGCAGCCGCGGACAGCTTCAAGAGACCCAGTACTTC.